Described below is a single T cell receptor (beta chain) sequence and its context. The antigen remains undetermined. These data originate in a study of blood T cells in healthy people across ages. The study, taken as a whole, reports: A roughly linear fall in TCR beta diversity per million T cells was seen with increasing age.

The authors ran a second PCR of about 7 to 11 cycles using a sample-barcoded 5' primer and a J-beta primer mix. Each cDNA molecule carried a tag from a template-switch adaptor that contained 12 random nucleotides. TCRdb fed the 5' RACE reads into MiXCR, producing one record per CDR3 protein. The sample holds 650,000 to 700,000 distinct CDR3 sequences, about 50% seen once. PBMCs, at least 7 million per sample, were isolated. The CDR3 is 14 amino acids. V gave up 3 bases and J gave up 6 bases; unmatched junction bases: 6. Germline V CDR1 and CDR2: DFQATT, SNEGSKA (reference sequence). Specimen: blood. V is TRBV20-1 and J is TRBJ2-1; TRBD1 aligns across 9 bases. The receptor's source is a woman older than 75 in good health. The CDR3 sequence is CSASWDRAANEQFF. In nucleotides, the CDR3 is TGCAGTGCTAGCTGGGACAGGGCGGCCAATGAGCAGTTCTTC.